Presented here are 12 T cell receptor beta chains from one specimen sequenced in a study. From the 5' RACE reads, TCRdb called clonotypes with MiXCR, one entry per CDR3 protein. The sample lists about 41,000 distinct CDR3 sequences; 29% were seen once. Sequencing was carried out using memory CD4+ T cells sorted from a lymph node. Indicated subset: memory CD4+ T cells, CD4+CD45RO+CD25-. Receptors originate from a female donor with breast cancer.

The chain couples TRBV4-1 to TRBJ2-1; no reliable D call. Germline V CDR1 and CDR2: MGHRA, YSYEKL. Trimming stripped 4 bases from V and 7 bases from J, with 5 bases between. CDR3 length equals 11 residues. The CDR3 sequence is CASSRGNEQFF. CDR3 coding DNA: TGCGCCAGCAGCCGTGGGAATGAGCAGTTCTTC.

Only a few counts were recorded for this clonotype. The chain links TRBV6-2 or TRBV6-3 to TRBJ2-7; D gene ambiguous. From germline, CDR1 is MNHEY and CDR2 SVGEGT. The CDR3 has 14 residues. V lost 7 bases, J lost 2 bases, and 15 bases lay in between. CDR3 in amino acids: CASTLHGVAYEQYF. CDR3 DNA: TGTGCCAGCACTCTGCATGGGGTTGCCTACGAGCAGTACTTC.

This clonotype was recorded a few times. J is TRBJ2-2 and V is TRBV4-3, with a possible D match to TRBD2 (6 bases). The CDR3 has 15 residues. Germline CDR1 and CDR2: LGHNA and YSLEER. V was shortened by 0 bases and J by 4 bases, with 9 bases between the two germline ends. This CDR3 reads CASSQDAGSTGELFF. DNA for the CDR3: TGCGCCAGCAGCCAAGACGCGGGATCCACCGGGGAGCTGTTTTTT.

This chain uses TRBV5-1 with TRBJ2-5, with D perhaps TRBD2 (6 bases). Germline lookup yields CDR1 SGHRS and CDR2 YFSETQ. V was shortened by 2 bases and J by 5 bases, with 19 bases between the two germline ends. The CDR3 consists of 16 residues. CDR3 amino acids: CASSFFGGTAGETQYF. CDR3 coding DNA: TGCGCCAGCAGCTTTTTCGGAGGGACGGCAGGGGAGACCCAGTACTTC.

This clonotype showed up just a few times. The chain links TRBV11-2 to TRBJ2-5; D perhaps matches TRBD1 (5 bases). Looked up from germline, CDR1 is SGHAT and CDR2 is FQNNGV. This CDR3 is built from 14 residues. The V end was cut by 5 bases, the J end by 1 base, with 11 bases between. CDR3 nucleotides: TGTGCCAGCAGCCGCCGACAGACCCAAGAGACCCAGTACTTC. It is translated as CASSRRQTQETQYF.

The chain carries TRBV5-1 and TRBJ2-7; 7 positions match TRBD2. V was clipped by 3 bases and J by 4 bases; unmatched bases: 19. Germline CDR1 reads SGHRS; CDR2 reads YFSETQ. The CDR3 consists of 18 residues. The DNA for the CDR3 is TGCGCCAGCAGCTCCGCTCAGGGCGGGACTACATCCCTATACGAGCAGTACTTC. Protein: CASSSAQGGTTSLYEQYF.

This clonotype was found a few times. The rearrangement joins TRBV28 to TRBJ2-7; D perhaps matches TRBD1 (7 bases). Germline-derived CDR1 and CDR2 are MDHEN and SYDVKM. CDR3 length equals 14 residues. Trimming removed 8 bases at V and 2 bases at J, with 16 bases between. Here the CDR3 reads CASGGTAAPYEQYF. CDR3 sequence (DNA): TGTGCCAGCGGGGGGACAGCAGCCCCCTACGAGCAGTACTTC.

The gene calls are TRBV30 and TRBJ1-5, with no clear D. V dropped 0 bases and J dropped 1 base, with 4 bases sitting between them. Germline V gene lookup returns CDR1 GTSNPN and CDR2 SVGIG (reference sequence). This CDR3 has 13 residues. CDR3 nucleotide sequence: TGTGCCTGGAGTGTAAAGAGCAATCAGCCCCAGCATTTT. Its protein product is CAWSVKSNQPQHF.

This chain uses TRBV27 with TRBJ1-6; D is unresolved. CDR3 length: 17 amino acids. V shed 2 bases and J shed 0 bases, with 11 bases lying between them. Germline V CDR1 and CDR2: MNHEY, SMNVEV (reference sequence). The CDR3 sequence: CASSLKDGSSYNSPLHF. The DNA of the CDR3 is TGTGCCAGCAGTTTAAAGGACGGGAGCTCCTATAATTCACCCCTCCACTTT.

This clonotype was counted many times. The chain links TRBV7-3 to TRBJ2-2, with unresolved D. The ends were cut back, 5 bases at V and 6 bases at J, with 10 bases in the middle. The CDR3 spans 13 residues. Germline-derived CDR1 and CDR2 are SGHTA and FQGTGA. In nucleotides, the CDR3 is TGTGCCAGCAGCCGCTGGGGATCCGGGGAGCTGTTTTTT. Amino acids: CASSRWGSGELFF.

This clonotype turned up a few times. The rearrangement uses TRBV12-3 or TRBV12-4 and TRBJ2-7; D gene uncertain. CDR3 length: 13 amino acids. Deletions cut 7 bases from V and 2 bases from J, with 12 bases between. The CDR3 DNA follows: TGTGCCAGCAACGATGCGTCTACCTACGAGCAGTACTTC. This encodes CASNDASTYEQYF.

The chain carries TRBV28 and TRBJ2-7, with D possibly TRBD2 on 6 matching bases. Germline V gives CDR1 MDHEN, CDR2 SYDVKM. The CDR3 totals 14 residues. V was trimmed by 2 bases and J by 5 bases, leaving 13 bases between them. The CDR3 loop reads CASSLGAGKDEQYF. For the CDR3, the DNA is TGTGCCAGCAGTTTAGGGGCGGGAAAGGACGAGCAGTACTTC.